One and the same sample provided the 5 T cell receptor beta chains below, sequenced in a study of blood T cell repertoires in COVID-19. Assay used: immunoSEQ multiplex PCR; TCRdb lists only in-frame clones, some missing. Here the sample spans over 85,000 clones, 88% being singletons. Sample: peripheral blood. The receptors stem from a woman in her forties or fifties with acute or convalescent COVID-19.

In nucleotides, the CDR3 is TGTGCCTGGAGTGTACTGAGTAGCGGGACGGTGCAGTACTTC. Translating it yields CAWSVLSSGTVQYF. The chain recombines TRBV30 with TRBJ2-7; 8 positions match TRBD2. J lost 9 bases, V lost 0 bases, and 10 bases had no gene match. The CDR3 runs to 14 residues. Germline assignment: CDR1 GTSNPN and CDR2 SVGIG (reference sequence).

The J gene is TRBJ2-7, the V gene TRBV4-1; a weak D match, TRBD2 (6 bases). Germline V CDR1 and CDR2: MGHRA, YSYEKL. The CDR3 extends over 14 amino acids. Trimming took off 4 bases at V and 0 bases at J, with 10 bases between the two ends. CDR3 in DNA: TGCGCCAGCAGCCTAGGACTACCCTCCTACGAGCAGTACTTC. Protein sequence: CASSLGLPSYEQYF.

V is TRBV7-2 and J is TRBJ2-2; TRBD2 matches 7 bases. Germline CDR1 is SGHTA and CDR2 is FQGNSA. The CDR3 spans 13 residues. The V gene end was trimmed by 4 bases and the J gene end by 8 bases; junction bases not matched to a gene: 4. The CDR3 DNA reads TGTGCCAGCAGCTCTCCGGGAGGTGGGGAGCTGTTTTTT. Translated: CASSSPGGGELFF.

The chain recombines TRBV5-1 with TRBJ2-2, with 9 nucleotides matching TRBD1. Germline trimming cut 0 bases from V and 4 bases from J; bases unmatched to any gene: 7. Looked up from germline, CDR1 is SGHRS and CDR2 is YFSETQ. This CDR3 is 17 amino acids long. CDR3 protein: CASSLGVGTGSTGELFF. Written as DNA, the CDR3 is TGCGCCAGCAGCTTGGGAGTCGGGACAGGGTCCACCGGGGAGCTGTTTTTT.

V gene TRBV12-3 or TRBV12-4 combines with J gene TRBJ1-2, with TRBD1 matching 9 bases. V shed 8 bases and J 9 bases; nucleotides not matched to a gene: 10. This CDR3 region has 13 residues. This CDR3 is CASSQTGQGSYTF. Here the CDR3 DNA reads TGTGCCAGCTCTCAAACGGGACAGGGTAGCTACACCTTC.